Included here is one TCR beta chain sequence, with context. What it binds is unknown. The table came from immunoSEQ multiplex PCR; TCRdb's copy has only in-frame clones and leaves some out. The top ten hold about 8.3% of the sample, which has 65,000 to 85,000 clones, 90% to 95% seen once. These data come from a study of OX40 agonist ivuxolimab in advanced cancers. Germline-derived CDR1 and CDR2 are SGHRS and YFSETQ. The CDR3 length is 15 residues. The V end lost 1 base, the J end lost 4 bases, and 14 bases lay between the germline ends. General study results and limits: Antigens targeted by the expanded peripheral T cells were not determined. Averaged across samples, CD8+ T cells carried more expanded clones than CD4+ did.

This TCR came from an adult with an advanced solid tumor such as melanoma, head and neck, liver or kidney cancer. Specimen: CD4+ or CD8+ T cells sorted from blood, collected in a trial of the OX40 agonist ivuxolimab. The V and J genes are TRBV5-1 and TRBJ1-2, with a weak D call TRBD1 (5 bases). The DNA of the CDR3 is TGCGCCAGCAGCTTGCTATCGGACACCCCCTATGGCTACACCTTC. This gives the protein CASSLLSDTPYGYTF.